These T cell receptor beta chains were read from a single sample in a study of radiotherapy plus CTLA-4 blockade in lung cancer. Produced via immunoSEQ multiplex PCR; TCRdb's table is partial and in-frame only. The data show some 50,000 clones, about 83% seen once. The source was peripheral blood, collected from a patient treated with radiotherapy plus ipilimumab. These receptors were obtained from a human donor with non-small cell lung cancer whose response to radiotherapy plus ipilimumab could not be evaluated. CDR3s include the opening cysteine and the closing phenylalanine or tryptophan. The D gene is left open where the match is weak.

d_gene: -; v_gene: TRBV4-3; j_gene: TRBJ2-5; CDR3nt: TGCGCCAGCAGCCAAGATTGGGTCCTAGGAGAGACCCAGTACTTC; CDR3aa: CASSQDWVLGETQYF
d_gene: -; v_gene: TRBV7-2; j_gene: TRBJ1-1; CDR3nt: TGTGCCAGCAGCGCGCGACAGGCAGCGGTCACTGAAGCTTTCTTT; CDR3aa: CASSARQAAVTEAFF
d_gene: TRBD2; v_gene: TRBV7-2; j_gene: TRBJ2-5; CDR3nt: TGTGCCAGCAAGCGGGAGGCGACGAGAGAGACCCAGTACTTC; CDR3aa: CASKREATRETQYF
d_gene: -; v_gene: TRBV29-1; j_gene: TRBJ1-2; CDR3nt: TGCAGCGTTACCAGGACATTTAACTATGGCTACACCTTC; CDR3aa: CSVTRTFNYGYTF
d_gene: -; v_gene: TRBV5-4; j_gene: TRBJ2-6; CDR3nt: TGTGCCAGCAGCCCTTTTGTCAGAGAGACGGGAGGGGCCAACGTCCTGACTTTC; CDR3aa: CASSPFVRETGGANVLTF
d_gene: -; v_gene: TRBV7-2; j_gene: TRBJ1-2; CDR3nt: TGTGCCAGCAGCAAAAGGGAGGGGCCCTATGGCTACACCTTC; CDR3aa: CASSKREGPYGYTF
d_gene: TRBD1; v_gene: TRBV5-1; j_gene: TRBJ2-5; CDR3nt: TGCGCCAGCAGCGAGGACAGGGCACTTCAAGAGACCCAGTACTTC; CDR3aa: CASSEDRALQETQYF
d_gene: -; v_gene: TRBV7-8; j_gene: TRBJ1-1; CDR3nt: TGTGCCAGCAGCTTAGACAGCCTCGCGAACACTGAAGCTTTCTTT; CDR3aa: CASSLDSLANTEAFF
d_gene: TRBD1; v_gene: TRBV19; j_gene: TRBJ2-2; CDR3nt: TGTGCCAGTACTAGAACCGGGACAGGGGAGAGGACCGGGGAGCTGTTTTTT; CDR3aa: CASTRTGTGERTGELFF
d_gene: TRBD1; v_gene: TRBV28; j_gene: TRBJ1-1; CDR3nt: TGTGCCAGCAGTCTAACAAACCAGGGGGACACTGAAGCTTTCTTT; CDR3aa: CASSLTNQGDTEAFF
d_gene: TRBD2; v_gene: TRBV5-1; j_gene: TRBJ2-1; CDR3nt: TGCGCCAGCAGCTTGACTAGCGGGAGGGCCAATGAGCAGTTCTTC; CDR3aa: CASSLTSGRANEQFF
d_gene: -; v_gene: TRBV29-1; j_gene: TRBJ1-1; CDR3nt: TGCAGCGTTACACAGGGAGGGAGGAACACTGAAGCTTTCTTT; CDR3aa: CSVTQGGRNTEAFF
d_gene: -; v_gene: TRBV18; j_gene: TRBJ1-4; CDR3nt: TGTGCCAGCTCACCAGGGTTGGAGGAGGGAAAACTGTTTTTT; CDR3aa: CASSPGLEEGKLFF
d_gene: TRBD2; v_gene: TRBV18; j_gene: TRBJ2-1; CDR3nt: TGTGCCAGCCGCGGGGAGAGCGGGAGTAAATGGGATGAGCAGTTCTTC; CDR3aa: CASRGESGSKWDEQFF
d_gene: TRBD2; v_gene: TRBV7-2; j_gene: TRBJ2-5; CDR3nt: TGTGCCAGCAGCTTAGCGGGGGGAGGGGAGACCCAGTACTTC; CDR3aa: CASSLAGGGETQYF
d_gene: TRBD1; v_gene: TRBV5-1; j_gene: TRBJ2-1; CDR3nt: TGCGCCAGCAGCTTGGGACAGGGACCGGCCGAGCAGTTCTTC; CDR3aa: CASSLGQGPAEQFF
d_gene: -; v_gene: TRBV9; j_gene: TRBJ2-2; CDR3nt: TGTGCCAGCAGCGACGGCACCACTTCTAGATCGAACACCGGGGAGCTGTTTTTT; CDR3aa: CASSDGTTSRSNTGELFF
d_gene: TRBD2; v_gene: TRBV15; j_gene: TRBJ2-3; CDR3nt: TGTGCCACCAGCTACGGGAGGGGCACAGATACGCAGTATTTT; CDR3aa: CATSYGRGTDTQYF
d_gene: TRBD1; v_gene: TRBV19; j_gene: TRBJ1-2; CDR3nt: TGTGCCAGTGGGATGACAGGGGTGGCCTATGGCTACACCTTC; CDR3aa: CASGMTGVAYGYTF
d_gene: -; v_gene: TRBV9; j_gene: TRBJ1-1; CDR3nt: TGTGCCAGCAGCGTATTGGCAGTGAACACTGAAGCTTTCTTT; CDR3aa: CASSVLAVNTEAFF
d_gene: TRBD2; v_gene: TRBV7-8; j_gene: TRBJ2-1; CDR3nt: TGTGCCAGCAGGCTAGCGGGGATCTCCTACAATGAGCAGTTCTTC; CDR3aa: CASRLAGISYNEQFF
d_gene: TRBD1; v_gene: TRBV11-2; j_gene: TRBJ2-7; CDR3nt: TGTGCCAGCAGCTACTCCGGGACAGAAAGCGACGAGCAGTACTTC; CDR3aa: CASSYSGTESDEQYF
d_gene: TRBD2; v_gene: TRBV27; j_gene: TRBJ2-1; CDR3nt: TGTGCCAGCAGTTTAAGATTAAGCGGGACCACCTACAATGAGCAGTTCTTC; CDR3aa: CASSLRLSGTTYNEQFF
d_gene: -; v_gene: TRBV5-1; j_gene: TRBJ1-4; CDR3nt: TGCGCCAGCAGCACCGGAGGCACTAATGAAAAACTGTTTTTT; CDR3aa: CASSTGGTNEKLFF
d_gene: TRBD2; v_gene: TRBV5-4; j_gene: TRBJ2-7; CDR3nt: TGTGCCAGCAGCTTCGGCGGGAGGCTTGCGCACGAGCAGTACTTC; CDR3aa: CASSFGGRLAHEQYF
d_gene: TRBD2; v_gene: TRBV27; j_gene: TRBJ2-2; CDR3nt: TGTGCCAGCAGTTTATCGGGCGGGGGAAACACCGGGGAGCTGTTTTTT; CDR3aa: CASSLSGGGNTGELFF
d_gene: TRBD1; v_gene: TRBV5-1; j_gene: TRBJ1-5; CDR3nt: TGCGCCAGCAGCTTGGATGGACAGGGAAAAACTCAGCCCCAGCATTTT; CDR3aa: CASSLDGQGKTQPQHF
d_gene: -; v_gene: TRBV5-4; j_gene: TRBJ1-2; CDR3nt: TGTGCCAGCAGCTTAATGACAGGAGACTATGGCTACACCTTC; CDR3aa: CASSLMTGDYGYTF